The 23 T cell receptor beta chains below all came from one sample that was sequenced in a study of T-cell reconstitution after alpha-beta-depleted transplantation in children (TCRdb year 2016). The treatment or condition label, as the study defines it: allogeneic hematopoietic cell transplantation with graft depleted of TCRalphabeta T cells and CD19 B cells. Libraries were prepared through PCR. TCRdb records Illumina HiSeq 2500 as the sequencer. TCR library preparation used molecular barcoding, with unique molecular identifiers applied to normalize quantification of the TCRbeta repertoire. TCRdb applied fastp at Q25 and MiXCR to the public reads, then kept only in-frame beta chains. Entries are consolidated by CDR3 protein sequence, retaining the most common genes and DNA. The sample includes some 290,000 distinct CDR3 sequences, with more than 20% observed a single time. 10% to 11% of the sample rests with the top ten.

The material was PBMCs, mostly from graft donor cells, obtained 180 days after TCRalphabeta/CD19-depleted stem cell transplant. These receptors all come from a male patient younger than 18 who had a stem cell transplant for acute lymphoblastic leukemia, so the T cells may come from the graft donor.

This clonotype was recorded once. The chain uses TRBV7-6 and TRBJ1-1; D unclear. Looked up from germline, CDR1 is SGHVS and CDR2 is FNYEAQ. Deletions cut 5 bases from V and 4 bases from J, with 11 bases between. The CDR3 is 13 amino acids. The CDR3 protein is CASSPREGTEAFF. In DNA form, the CDR3 reads TGTGCCAGCAGCCCGAGGGAGGGCACTGAAGCTTTCTTT.

V gene TRBV29-1 combines with J gene TRBJ1-2; no clear D gene. V lost 5 bases, J lost 4 bases, and 14 bases lay in between. The CDR3 contains 13 residues. The germline gives CDR1 SQVTM, CDR2 ANQGSEA. In nucleotides, the CDR3 is TGCAGCGTTACTTTTTCACGGCCCTATGGCTACACCTTC. Protein: CSVTFSRPYGYTF.

The rearrangement joins TRBV20-1 to TRBJ2-2, with D maybe TRBD2 (5 bases). The CDR3 has 13 amino acids. CDR1 is DFQATT, CDR2 SNEGSKA, per germline (reference sequence). With 7 bases removed from V and 3 bases from J, the gap between germline ends came to 12 bases. CDR3 nucleotides: TGCAGTGTTTTACTAGTGCACACCGGGGAGCTGTTTTTT. This gives the protein CSVLLVHTGELFF.

This chain links TRBV25-1 with TRBJ1-3; TRBD1 might be the D (5 bases). CDR3 size: 17 residues. Germline V gene sequence: CDR1 MGHDK, CDR2 SYGVNS. V was pared by 3 bases and J by 0 bases, with 15 bases between. The CDR3 coding sequence is TGTGCCAGCAGTGACCCGCGACAGTCCCCCTCTGGAAACACCATATATTTT. Protein sequence: CASSDPRQSPSGNTIYF.

The rearrangement uses TRBV5-6 and TRBJ1-6, with D perhaps matching TRBD1 (5 bases). The V end was cut by 4 bases, the J end by 0 bases, with 14 bases between. CDR1 is SGHDT, CDR2 YYEEEE, per germline. This CDR3 comprises 17 residues. CDR3 in DNA: TGTGCCAGCAGCCCCGGAGCGGGGGGCTCCTATAATTCACCCCTCCACTTT. Amino acids: CASSPGAGGSYNSPLHF. The full variable domain, rest sourced from reference TRBV5-6 and TRBJ1-6, is DAGVTQSPTHLIKTRGQQVTLRCSPKSGHDTVSWYQQALGQGPQFIFQYYEEEERQRGNFPDRFSGHQFPNYSSELNVNALLLGDSALYLCASSPGAGGSYNSPLHFGNGTRLTVT.

This clonotype was observed a few times. The chain recombines TRBV7-9 with TRBJ2-7; TRBD2 matches 7 bases. Trimming removed 5 bases from V and 7 bases from J; junction bases left unmatched: 14. The CDR3 is 15 residues long. In germline, CDR1 is SEHNR, CDR2 FQNEAQ (reference sequence). CDR3 sequence (DNA): TGTGCCAGCAGCGGTAGACTAGCCCCAGGATGGGAGCAGTACTTC. Amino acid sequence: CASSGRLAPGWEQYF.

The chain employs TRBV5-1 and TRBJ1-2, with TRBD1 matching 11 bases. CDR3 length equals 16 residues. J lost 4 bases, V lost 3 bases, and 8 bases had no gene match. Germline V gene data show CDR1 as SGHRS and CDR2 as YFSETQ. The CDR3 DNA reads TGCGCCAGCAGCTCCGTCGGGACAGGGGGTTCCTATGGCTACACCTTC. It encodes CASSSVGTGGSYGYTF.

This clonotype was found many times. The genes are TRBV5-1 and TRBJ2-1; D is unclear. V shed 4 bases and J shed 3 bases, with 8 bases lying between them. Germline lookup yields CDR1 SGHRS and CDR2 YFSETQ. The CDR3 is 13 residues long. This CDR3 reads CASSPASYNEQFF. CDR3 sequence (DNA): TGCGCCAGCAGCCCTGCTAGCTACAATGAGCAGTTCTTC.

The chain has TRBV5-1 and TRBJ2-3; 7 nucleotides match TRBD2. Per germline, CDR1 SGHRS and CDR2 YFSETQ. The trim removed 0 bases at V and 3 bases at J, leaving 7 bases unmatched. The length of the CDR3 is 16 residues. The CDR3 loop reads CASSLELLGGTDTQYF. CDR3 DNA sequence: TGCGCCAGCAGCTTGGAGCTGCTCGGGGGGACAGATACGCAGTATTTT.

DNA for the CDR3: TGTGCCAGCAGCAGACGGGAGGGCCAGTACGAGCAGTACTTC. It codes for CASSRREGQYEQYF. The rearrangement links TRBV21-1 to TRBJ2-7; the table's D gene call, TRBD2, was not cross checked with the DNA. TRBV21-1 is termed a pseudogene. The CDR3 sequence is 14 residues long.

This clonotype was detected only a few times. The chain carries TRBV20-1 and TRBJ2-1; TRBD2 matches at 7 bases. The CDR3 loop spans 14 amino acids. With V trimmed by 4 bases and J by 0 bases, 3 bases remained unmatched. Germline V gives CDR1 DFQATT, CDR2 SNEGSKA (reference sequence). The CDR3 DNA is TGCAGTGCTACCCTAGCGGTCTCCTACAATGAGCAGTTCTTC. Translating gives CSATLAVSYNEQFF.

This clonotype showed up just a few times. CDR3 sequence (DNA): TGCGCCAGCAGCCGTGCGGGAGGGACCACAGATACGCAGTATTTT. Residues: CASSRAGGTTDTQYF. The chain uses TRBV5-1 and TRBJ2-3, with 9 bases aligning to TRBD2. This CDR3 has 15 residues. J gave up 2 bases and V 4 bases, and 5 bases lay outside the gene matches. Germline V gene data show CDR1 as SGHRS and CDR2 as YFSETQ.

This clonotype was seen more than once but under ten times. The rearrangement links TRBV28 to TRBJ2-7; 7 bases align to TRBD1. The V and J ends lost 9 bases and 2 bases, in that order; junction bases with no gene match: 7. The CDR3 sequence is 13 residues long. Germline-derived CDR1 and CDR2 are MDHEN and SYDVKM. The CDR3 nucleotides read TGTGCCAGTCGGGAACAGGGGCCCTACGAGCAGTACTTC. Translation gives CASREQGPYEQYF.

This clonotype was seen only once. The gene calls are TRBV20-1 and TRBJ1-2, with 7 bases matching TRBD1. V trimming: 6 bases; J trimming: 5 bases; junction bases outside the gene matches: 12. Germline loops: CDR1 DFQATT, CDR2 SNEGSKA (reference sequence). CDR3 size: 14 residues. CDR3 region: CSAPGQLSAYGYTF. The CDR3 nucleotides read TGCAGTGCGCCGGGACAGCTTTCTGCGTATGGCTACACCTTC.

The CDR3 spells CASSPRVITGSRRENTEAFF. CDR3 bases: TGTGCCAGCTCACCTAGGGTCATTACAGGGTCTCGGAGGGAGAACACTGAAGCTTTCTTT. The chain couples TRBV18 to TRBJ1-1; a possible D gene is TRBD1 (6 bases). The CDR3 contains 20 residues. Germline-derived CDR1 and CDR2 are KGHSH and LQKENI. Trimming removed 3 bases at V and 1 base at J, with 27 bases between.

J is TRBJ2-3 and V is TRBV20-1; unclear D gene. The CDR3 extends over 15 amino acids. Between the trimmed V and J ends, which lost 3 bases and 6 bases, there was a span of 19 bases. Per germline, CDR1 DFQATT and CDR2 SNEGSKA (reference sequence). In nucleotides, the CDR3 is TGCAGTGCTAGGAGGAGTGGGGTCCTGGGGGATACGCAGTATTTT. Translated: CSARRSGVLGDTQYF.

The genes are TRBV4-1 and TRBJ2-3, with D tentatively TRBD1 or TRBD2 (5 bases each). The germline V gene encodes CDR1 MGHRA and CDR2 YSYEKL. Between the trimmed V and J ends, which lost 0 bases and 5 bases, there was a span of 15 bases. This CDR3 is built from 16 residues. CDR3 coding DNA: TGCGCCAGCAGCCAAGATTCCGGGACCCAACGAGATACGCAGTATTTT. It specifies CASSQDSGTQRDTQYF.

This clonotype was counted a few times. The gene calls are TRBV2 and TRBJ2-2; possible D gene TRBD1, 6 bases. Germline assignment: CDR1 SNHLY and CDR2 FYNNEI. Between the trimmed V and J ends, which lost 6 bases and 0 bases, there was a span of 8 bases. The CDR3 is 14 residues long. CDR3 residues: CASRRQANTGELFF. The CDR3 DNA is TGTGCCAGCAGAAGACAGGCGAACACCGGGGAGCTGTTTTTT.

This chain joins TRBV3-1 and TRBJ2-3; maybe TRBD2 (5 bases). CDR1 LGHDT and CDR2 YNNKEL come from the germline V gene (reference sequence). V was trimmed by 7 bases and J by 5 bases, leaving 16 bases between them. The CDR3 consists of 14 residues. The CDR3 here is CASKRAGVEDTQYF. DNA of the CDR3: TGTGCCAGCAAGAGGGCCGGGGTAGAAGATACGCAGTATTTT.

This clonotype has more than one count but fewer than ten. The rearrangement joins TRBV7-6 to TRBJ2-1; tentatively, D is TRBD1 (5 bases). V was trimmed by 2 bases and J by 6 bases, leaving 11 bases between them. Germline CDR1 SGHVS, CDR2 FNYEAQ. This CDR3 has 14 amino acids. The CDR3 loop is CASSLQGLVNEQFF. The CDR3 DNA sequence: TGTGCCAGCAGCTTACAGGGTCTAGTCAATGAGCAGTTCTTC.

The chain uses TRBV19 and TRBJ2-1; D not certain. This CDR3 has 12 amino acids. The germline V gene encodes CDR1 LNHDA and CDR2 SQIVND (reference sequence). V dropped 7 bases and J dropped 4 bases, with 8 bases sitting between them. Written as DNA, the CDR3 is TGTGCCAGTATTTTCGGGTACAATGAGCAGTTCTTC. Translated, it gives CASIFGYNEQFF.

This clonotype came up a few times. The chain has TRBV6-1 and TRBJ1-3; no reliable D call. Germline CDR1 MNHNS, CDR2 SASEGT. This CDR3 has 15 residues. Trimming left V 6 bases short and J 0 bases short, with 12 bases between. Here the CDR3 reads CASRVTEFSGNTIYF. CDR3 nucleotides: TGTGCCAGCAGGGTAACAGAATTCTCTGGAAACACCATATATTTT.

This clonotype was found a few times. The chain links TRBV20-1 to TRBJ1-1; 7 bases line up with TRBD1. The germline gives CDR1 DFQATT, CDR2 SNEGSKA (reference sequence). The CDR3 covers 12 residues. The V gene end was trimmed by 0 bases and the J gene end by 5 bases; junction bases not matched to a gene: 0. The CDR3 region is CSAREDRTEAFF. CDR3 nucleotides: TGCAGTGCTAGAGAGGACAGGACTGAAGCTTTCTTT.